The 30 T cell receptor beta chains presented below share a single source sample, sequenced in a study of kidney transplant recipient with SARS-CoV-2 infection. TCRdb called the reads again in MiXCR, with one record for every CDR3 protein. The data contain fewer than 250,000 distinct CDR3 sequences, around 26% of them singletons. The sample in question was a blood sample, obtained at baseline and on day 111 from a kidney transplant recipient. The receptors were sampled from a young adult male patient who had COVID-19 and was a kidney transplant recipient. The graft donor may be the source of some T cells.

The chain couples TRBV6-5 to TRBJ2-7, with D perhaps assigned TRBD1 or TRBD2 (5 bases each). The germline CDR1 and CDR2 sequences are MNHEY and SVGAGI. V was pared by 10 bases and J by 0 bases, with 31 bases between. This CDR3 is 19 amino acids long. CDR3 nucleotide sequence: TGTGCCACTCTGAGCCCCGGGACGATTCAGCCACTTGCCTCCTACGAGCAGTACTTC. It yields the protein CATLSPGTIQPLASYEQYF.

This clonotype was counted ten times or more. V is TRBV7-9 and J is TRBJ1-2; D gene unclear. This CDR3 is 13 amino acids long. V was shortened by 5 bases and J by 2 bases, with 9 bases between the two germline ends. Germline values: CDR1 SEHNR, CDR2 FQNEAQ (reference sequence). CDR3 residues: CASSPDGNYGYTF. The CDR3 coding sequence is TGTGCCAGCAGCCCGGACGGAAACTATGGCTACACCTTC.

In the case of this clonotype: Given the absence of the conserved phenylalanine or tryptophan at the CDR3 end, a read error is likely. The rearrangement uses TRBV9 and TRBJ2-2; TRBD2 aligns across 10 bases. The germline gives CDR1 SGDLS, CDR2 YYNGEE. CDR3 length: 17 residues. After removal of 4 bases from V and 6 bases from J, the junction contained 12 bases not matched to a gene. CDR3 region: CASSYPTSGKGAGELFS. Here the CDR3 DNA reads TGTGCCAGCAGCTACCCTACTAGCGGGAAGGGGGCCGGGGAGCTGTTTTCT.

As to this clonotype: A read error may be the cause here, since a much bigger clone is one base away. The chain links TRBV6-5 to TRBJ2-7; 8 nucleotides match TRBD2. The ends lost 4 bases at V and 5 bases at J; junction bases unmatched: 19. There are 18 residues in the CDR3. Germline V lookup: CDR1 MNHEY, CDR2 SVGAGI. The CDR3 DNA sequence: TGTGCCAGCAGTTCCCAGCGGGAGCCGTTCCTAAAGCTAAACGAGCAGTACTTC. It encodes CASSSQREPFLKLNEQYF.

This clonotype was seen repeatedly, ten times or more. V is TRBV19 and J is TRBJ1-5; 10 bases map to TRBD1. The CDR3 length is 15 residues. V trimming: 6 bases; J trimming: 5 bases; junction bases outside the gene matches: 7. Per germline, CDR1 LNHDA and CDR2 SQIVND (reference sequence). This CDR3 is CASRGQGSRYQPQHF. CDR3 coding DNA: TGTGCCAGTAGGGGACAGGGGTCTCGCTATCAGCCCCAGCATTTT. Full variable domain (rest looked up from reference TRBV19 and TRBJ1-5): DGGITQSPKYLFRKEGQNVTLSCEQNLNHDAMYWYRQDPGQGLRLIYYSQIVNDFQKGDIAEGYSVSREKKESFPLTVTSAQKNPTAFYLCASRGQGSRYQPQHFGDGTRLSIL.

This clonotype has at least ten counts. The chain employs TRBV12-5 and TRBJ1-1; 8 bases fit TRBD1. This CDR3 spans 13 amino acids. Germline CDR1 and CDR2: LGHNT and FRNRAP. J lost 3 bases, V lost 6 bases, and 3 bases had no gene match. Written as DNA, the CDR3 is TGTGCTAGTGGGACAGGGGTGTACACTGAAGCTTTCTTT. It is translated as CASGTGVYTEAFF.

This clonotype was observed many times. The chain uses TRBV6-8 and TRBJ1-2; tentatively, D is TRBD1 (6 bases). Deletions cut 4 bases from V and 4 bases from J, with 22 bases between. The CDR3 is made up of 17 amino acids. Germline CDR1 is MNHGY and CDR2 is SAAAGT. CDR3: CASSSQGRSRKTYGYTF. The CDR3 DNA sequence: TGTGCCAGCAGTTCACAGGGACGCTCTAGAAAGACCTATGGCTACACCTTC.

This clonotype came up a few times. In nucleotides, the CDR3 is TGTGCCAGCAGATCCGGCCAGGGGGGAGGTAATACGCAGTATTTT. This gives the protein CASRSGQGGGNTQYF. The chain combines TRBV12-3 or TRBV12-4 with TRBJ2-3, with D possibly TRBD1 on 7 matching bases. V was trimmed by 6 bases and J by 7 bases, leaving 20 bases between them. The length of the CDR3 is 15 residues.

Regarding this clonotype: One base away lies a much larger clone, so this may be a sequencing read error. J is TRBJ1-2 and V is TRBV11-2; D not resolved. The CDR3 has 17 residues. V shed 5 bases and J shed 4 bases, with 23 bases lying between them. CDR1 is SGHAT and CDR2 is FQNNGV in the germline V gene. The CDR3 spells CASSVRETSRKTYGYTF. DNA of the CDR3: TGTGCCAGCAGCGTTAGAGAAACAAGCAGAAAGACCTATGGCTACACCTTC.

The V gene is TRBV5-1, the J gene TRBJ2-1; 7 bases are shared with TRBD2. CDR1 SGHRS and CDR2 YFSETQ come from the germline V gene. The V and J ends lost 3 bases and 8 bases, in that order; junction bases with no gene match: 11. The CDR3 totals 15 residues. CDR3 DNA: TGCGCCAGCAGCTCCTTGGGCGGGAGCTTCGATGAGCAGTTCTTC. This translates into CASSSLGGSFDEQFF.

On this clonotype: Mismatch with germline at one junction end may stem from a read error. The chain uses TRBV6-8 and TRBJ2-4; no clear D. This CDR3 is built from 17 residues. Germline CDR1 reads MNHGY; CDR2 reads SAAAGT. The CDR3 DNA follows: TGTGCTAGCAGTGCGTTAATACGCTCTAGAAAGACCTATGGCTACGCCTTC. Translated, it gives CASSALIRSRKTYGYAF.

This clonotype has ten or more counts. The CDR3 spells CASSWNGQDPPEQYF. CDR3 bases: TGTGCCAGCAGCTGGAATGGGCAGGACCCCCCCGAGCAGTACTTC. This sequence joins TRBV5-5 and TRBJ2-7; D is uncertain. Per the germline V gene, CDR1 is SGHKS and CDR2 is YYEKEE (reference sequence). V was trimmed by 3 bases and J by 6 bases, leaving 19 bases between them. The CDR3 covers 15 residues.

As for this clonotype: Possible read error: a much larger clone is one base away. Since the CDR3 does not end with the conserved phenylalanine or tryptophan, this likely comes from a read error. The rearrangement joins TRBV5-1 to TRBJ2-5; 9 bases agree with TRBD2. TRBJ2-7 matches the DNA end more closely, so the J call is doubtful. This CDR3 contains 16 residues. Germline V gene lookup returns CDR1 SGHRS and CDR2 YFSETQ. In DNA, the CDR3 is TGCGCCAGCAGCTTCTCCTTAGCGGGAGCGGGGAACGAGCAGTACTTA. It encodes CASSFSLAGAGNEQYL.

The chain joins TRBV20-1 to TRBJ2-1; 8 nucleotides agree with TRBD2. The CDR3 runs to 14 residues. The germline gives CDR1 DFQATT, CDR2 SNEGSKA (reference sequence). The ends lost 3 bases at V and 8 bases at J; junction bases unmatched: 9. The DNA for the CDR3 is TGCAGTGCTAGGGGGCACGGGAGGGCTGATGAGCAGTTCTTC. It translates to CSARGHGRADEQFF.

The sample holds many counts of this clonotype. The chain links TRBV10-3 to TRBJ2-7, with 12 bases aligning to TRBD1. The germline gives CDR1 ENHRY, CDR2 SYGVKD. The CDR3 consists of 14 residues. The ends lost 6 bases at V and 5 bases at J; junction bases unmatched: 5. In DNA form, the CDR3 reads TGTGCCATCAGCGGGACAGGGGGCTGGAACGAGCAGTACTTC. It yields the protein CAISGTGGWNEQYF.

A note on this clonotype: This may stem from a read error, because a much larger clone lies one nucleotide away. The chain couples TRBV9 to TRBJ2-2; D remains ambiguous. The CDR3 has 14 amino acids. The V gene's germline CDR1 is SGDLS and CDR2 YYNGEE. Trimming removed 7 bases at V and 1 base at J, with 11 bases between. CDR3 coding DNA: TGTGCCAGCGGCCTCATTGTGAACACCGGGGAGCTGTTTTTT. Its protein is CASGLIVNTGELFF. The full variable domain, rest sourced from reference TRBV9 and TRBJ2-2, is DSGVTQTPKHLITATGQRVTLRCSPRSGDLSVYWYQQSLDQGLQFLIQYYNGEERAKGNILERFSAQQFPDLHSELNLSSLELGDSALYFCASGLIVNTGELFFGEGSRLTVL.

Of note for this clonotype: A much larger clonotype is one base distant, so this may be a read error. The chain employs TRBV11-3 and TRBJ1-1, with D possibly matching TRBD1 (5 bases). In germline, CDR1 is SGHNT, CDR2 YENEEA. The CDR3 is 13 amino acids. The CDR3 DNA sequence: TGTGCCGGCAGCCCCGGGACGAACACTGAAGCTTTCTTT. This gives the protein CAGSPGTNTEAFF.

This clonotype was detected many times. The rearrangement links TRBV13 to TRBJ1-3; tentative D call: TRBD1 (5 bases). Looked up from germline, CDR1 is PRHDT and CDR2 is FYEKMQ (reference sequence). The CDR3 contains 15 residues. Deletions cut 5 bases from V and 3 bases from J, with 14 bases between. For the CDR3, the DNA is TGTGCCAGCAGCCATCGGAGCCAGGGTGGAAACACCATATATTTT. It encodes CASSHRSQGGNTIYF.

V gene TRBV5-1 combines with J gene TRBJ2-3, with 7 bases identical to TRBD2. Per germline, CDR1 SGHRS and CDR2 YFSETQ. The CDR3 has 15 residues. The V and J ends lost 4 bases and 2 bases, in that order; junction bases with no gene match: 7. CDR3 residues: CASSTRGLNTDTQYF. The DNA of the CDR3 is TGCGCCAGCAGCACACGGGGACTAAACACAGATACGCAGTATTTT.

As for this clonotype: A clone one base away is much larger, so this may be a read error. J is TRBJ2-7 and V is TRBV30; no firm D call. The CDR3 runs 13 residues. Germline CDR1 GTSNPN, CDR2 SVGIG (reference sequence). The chain's CDR3 is CAWTHQASYERYF. The CDR3 region has the DNA TGTGCCTGGACCCATCAGGCCTCCTACGAGCGGTACTTC.

The rearrangement links TRBV6-5 to TRBJ1-3; no clear D. This CDR3 comprises 14 residues. The V end was cut by 5 bases, the J end by 0 bases, with 8 bases between. CDR1 and CDR2 (germline): MNHEY, SVGAGI. In nucleotides, the CDR3 is TGTGCCAGCAGTATAACAGCCTCTGGAAACACCATATATTTT. Amino acids: CASSITASGNTIYF.

A remark on this clonotype: This sequence may be a read error, since a much larger clone differs from it by one base. J is TRBJ1-6 and V is TRBV13; 9 bases fit TRBD1. Per the germline V gene, CDR1 is PRHDT and CDR2 is FYEKMQ (reference sequence). CDR3 size: 15 residues. Trimming took 7 bases from V and 10 from J; bases not matched to a gene: 11. CDR3 nucleotide sequence: TGTGCCAGCAACCCCGGGACAGGGAGACGCTCACCCCTCCACTTT. It is translated as CASNPGTGRRSPLHF.

This clonotype was detected ten times or more. The gene calls are TRBV27 and TRBJ1-2, with TRBD1 matching over 9 bases. V shed 5 bases and J 5 bases; nucleotides not matched to a gene: 15. This CDR3 has 17 residues. Germline lookup yields CDR1 MNHEY and CDR2 SMNVEV (reference sequence). The CDR3 region has the DNA TGTGCCAGCAGTCCGAACTCCGGGACAGGGCATTATTATGGCTACACCTTC. Amino acids: CASSPNSGTGHYYGYTF.

There are many counts of this clonotype. The rearrangement links TRBV4-2 to TRBJ2-7; 8 bases are a match to TRBD1. The CDR3 length is 15 residues. The V and J ends lost 4 bases and 2 bases, in that order; junction bases with no gene match: 7. In germline, CDR1 is LGHNA, CDR2 YNFKEQ. The CDR3 DNA follows: TGTGCCAGCAGCCCTACCGGGACAGGAGCCTACGAGCAGTACTTC. Translated: CASSPTGTGAYEQYF.

V usage is TRBV14 and J usage is TRBJ2-5; 10 bases fit TRBD1. V lost 5 bases to trimming and J lost 7 bases; unmatched junction nucleotides: 10. Germline-derived CDR1 and CDR2 are SGHDN and FVKESK. The CDR3 length is 15 residues. Here the CDR3 reads CASSEMTGGLLTQYF. The CDR3 DNA sequence: TGTGCCAGCAGCGAAATGACAGGGGGCTTGTTGACCCAGTACTTC.

As regards this clonotype: Given a much more abundant clone one base away, this may be a read error. The rearrangement uses TRBV25-1 and TRBJ1-2; D not certain. Germline assignment: CDR1 MGHDK and CDR2 SYGVNS. V gave up 8 bases and J gave up 4 bases, with 26 bases separating them. The CDR3 has 17 amino acids. The CDR3 sequence is CASGSIKELGKTYGYTF. Here the CDR3 DNA reads TGTGCCAGCGGTAGTATAAAAGAACTGGGAAAGACCTATGGCTACACCTTC.

At least ten counts were recorded for this clonotype. CDR3 loop: CASSPSGLAGDEQFF. In DNA form, the CDR3 reads TGCGCCAGCAGTCCCTCGGGACTAGCGGGAGATGAGCAGTTCTTC. The V gene is TRBV5-1, the J gene TRBJ2-1; 14 bases fit TRBD2. The CDR3 is made up of 15 amino acids. Germline V gene lookup returns CDR1 SGHRS and CDR2 YFSETQ. The V segment lost 5 bases and the J segment 8 bases; nucleotides outside the gene matches: 6. Full variable domain (missing parts from reference TRBV5-1 and TRBJ2-1): KAGVTQTPRYLIKTRGQQVTLSCSPISGHRSVSWYQQTPGQGLQFLFEYFSETQRNKGNFPGRFSGRQFSNSRSEMNVSTLELGDSALYLCASSPSGLAGDEQFFGPGTRLTVL.

On this clonotype: A much larger clone lies one base from this, so it may be a read error. Since no conserved phenylalanine or tryptophan closes the CDR3, a read error is the likely cause. Here the CDR3 DNA reads TGTGCCAGCAGCTTGACTAGCAACAATGAGCAGTTCCTC. This encodes CASSLTSNNEQFL. V usage is TRBV7-9 and J usage is TRBJ2-1; 7 positions agree with TRBD2. The ends lost 3 bases at V and 5 bases at J; junction bases unmatched: 1. CDR1 is SEHNR and CDR2 is FQNEAQ in the germline V gene (reference sequence). The CDR3 is 13 residues long.

Ten or more counts support this clonotype. The V call is TRBV3-1, the J call TRBJ2-2; no reliable D call. This CDR3 region has 18 residues. Germline-derived CDR1 and CDR2 are LGHDT and YNNKEL (reference sequence). V was pared by 5 bases and J by 5 bases, with 24 bases between. CDR3 nucleotide sequence: TGTGCCAGCAGCGATTCGTTTCCCATTTCAGGCTTGACCGGGGAGCTGTTTTTT. Protein sequence: CASSDSFPISGLTGELFF.

Comments on this clonotype: This sequence is one base from a far larger clone and is likely a read error. The V call is TRBV7-9, the J call TRBJ1-1, with 7 bases aligning to TRBD1. The CDR3 has 13 residues. The junction had 1 base not matched to a gene; V was cut back by 3 bases and J by 3 bases. CDR1 SEHNR and CDR2 FQNEAQ come from the germline V gene (reference sequence). The chain's CDR3 is CASSFDRDTEAFF. The CDR3 bases are TGTGCCAGCAGCTTTGACAGGGACACTGAAGCTTTCTTT.